These 8 T cell receptor beta chains originate from one sample sequenced in a study of blood T cells in healthy people across ages. For the second PCR, which ran for 7 to 11 cycles, a sample-barcoded 5' primer and a J-beta primer mix were used. TCRdb processed the 5' RACE reads anew with MiXCR; each CDR3 protein has one entry. The table has roughly 680,000 distinct CDR3 sequences, over 40% seen once. The sequenced material came from blood. The receptors stem from a woman older than 75 in good health.

This clonotype occurred once. This chain uses TRBV7-2 with TRBJ2-3, with 10 bases aligning to TRBD2. The trim removed 5 bases at V and 6 bases at J, leaving 11 bases unmatched. Per germline, CDR1 SGHTA and CDR2 FQGNSA. CDR3 length: 16 amino acids. CDR3: CASSPLAGVLRDTQYF. The CDR3 nucleotides read TGTGCCAGCAGCCCCCTAGCGGGGGTGCTCCGGGATACGCAGTATTTT.

V usage is TRBV9 and J usage is TRBJ2-5, with D maybe TRBD2 (6 bases). Germline loops: CDR1 SGDLS, CDR2 YYNGEE. CDR3 length equals 14 residues. Trimming removed 4 bases from V and 5 bases from J, with 15 bases in between. CDR3 DNA sequence: TGTGCCAGCAGCCCCCGGGGGACGATCGAGACCCAGTACTTC. As protein: CASSPRGTIETQYF.

This clonotype showed up just a few times. Here the CDR3 reads CASSQDGNTGEQYF. Written as DNA, the CDR3 is TGCGCCAGCAGCCAAGATGGGAATACAGGGGAGCAGTACTTC. V is TRBV4-1 and J is TRBJ2-7; perhaps TRBD1 as D (6 bases). The CDR3 contains 14 residues. Trimming removed 0 bases from V and 7 bases from J, with 13 bases in between. The V gene's germline CDR1 is MGHRA and CDR2 YSYEKL.

The chain couples TRBV4-1 to TRBJ2-4, with 10 bases identical to TRBD1. The DNA end favors TRBJ2-7, so the J call may be wrong. Germline CDR1 and CDR2: MGHRA and YSYEKL. The CDR3 contains 18 residues. Written as DNA, the CDR3 is TGCGCCAGCAGCCAGTGGGACAGGGGAAAGCGGGGTCCATACGAGCAGTACTTC. Amino acid sequence: CASSQWDRGKRGPYEQYF.

This clonotype came up a few times. The chain links TRBV30 to TRBJ1-5; a weak D match, TRBD1 (5 bases). This CDR3 contains 14 residues. Trimming removed 3 bases at V and 0 bases at J, with 9 bases between. Germline V lookup: CDR1 GTSNPN, CDR2 SVGIG (reference sequence). CDR3 nucleotides: TGTGCCTGGAGCCCAGGGAGTAGCAATCAGCCCCAGCATTTT. It translates to CAWSPGSSNQPQHF.

This clonotype was detected a few times. The rearrangement uses TRBV12-3 or TRBV12-4 and TRBJ2-1; D call uncertain. The CDR3 contains 13 residues. The V and J ends lost 10 bases and 0 bases respectively, with 10 bases between them. CDR3 sequence reads: CAIGNGSYNEQFF. CDR3 sequence (DNA): TGTGCCATCGGAAACGGCTCCTACAATGAGCAGTTCTTC.

The V gene is TRBV21-1, the J gene TRBJ2-4; the tabulated D call, TRBD1, remains unverified against the DNA. TRBV21-1 is tagged as a pseudogene. CDR3 size: 21 residues. CDR3 sequence (DNA): TGTGCCAGCAGCAAAGATGGCCAGGCCACGGGGCACTTCTTAGCCAAAAACATTCAGTACTTC. Its protein product is CASSKDGQATGHFLAKNIQYF.

The V call is TRBV20-1, the J call TRBJ2-7, with 12 bases lining up with TRBD2. This CDR3 has 18 amino acids. The V gene's germline CDR1 is DFQATT and CDR2 SNEGSKA (reference sequence). The J segment lost 3 bases and the V segment lost 1 base, leaving 13 bases of the junction unmatched. The CDR3 reads CSARGLTSGGRMIYEQYF. DNA for the CDR3: TGCAGTGCTAGAGGCCTGACTAGCGGGGGCCGGATGATCTACGAGCAGTACTTC.